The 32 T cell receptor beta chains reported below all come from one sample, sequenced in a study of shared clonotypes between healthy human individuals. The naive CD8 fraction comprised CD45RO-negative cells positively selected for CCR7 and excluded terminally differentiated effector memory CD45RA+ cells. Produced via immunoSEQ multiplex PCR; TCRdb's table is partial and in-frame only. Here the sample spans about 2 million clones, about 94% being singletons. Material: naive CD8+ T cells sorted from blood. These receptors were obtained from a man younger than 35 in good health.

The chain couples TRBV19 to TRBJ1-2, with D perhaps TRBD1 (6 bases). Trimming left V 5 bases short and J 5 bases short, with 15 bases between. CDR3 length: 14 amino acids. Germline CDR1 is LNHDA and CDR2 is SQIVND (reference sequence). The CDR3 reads CASSERDIFYGYTF. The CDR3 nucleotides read TGTGCCAGTAGTGAACGGGACATCTTTTATGGCTACACCTTC.

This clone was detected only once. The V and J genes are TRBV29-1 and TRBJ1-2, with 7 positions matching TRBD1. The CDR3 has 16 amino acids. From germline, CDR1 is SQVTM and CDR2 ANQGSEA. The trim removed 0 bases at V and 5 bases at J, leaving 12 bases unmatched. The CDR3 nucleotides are TGCAGCGTTGAAGAGGATTGGGACAGCAGTCGGTATGGCTACACCTTC. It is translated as CSVEEDWDSSRYGYTF.

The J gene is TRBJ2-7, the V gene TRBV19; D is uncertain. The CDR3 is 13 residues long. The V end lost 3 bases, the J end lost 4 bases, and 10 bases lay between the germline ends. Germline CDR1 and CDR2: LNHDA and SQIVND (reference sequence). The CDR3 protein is CASSINVEYEQYF. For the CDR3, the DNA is TGTGCCAGTAGTATCAACGTGGAGTACGAGCAGTACTTC.

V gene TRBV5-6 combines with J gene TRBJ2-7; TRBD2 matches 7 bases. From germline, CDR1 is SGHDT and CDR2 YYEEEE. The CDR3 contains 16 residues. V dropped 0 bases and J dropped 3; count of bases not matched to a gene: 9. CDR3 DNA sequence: TGTGCCAGCAGCTTGGGACTAGCTGGGGAAGACTACGAGCAGTACTTC. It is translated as CASSLGLAGEDYEQYF.

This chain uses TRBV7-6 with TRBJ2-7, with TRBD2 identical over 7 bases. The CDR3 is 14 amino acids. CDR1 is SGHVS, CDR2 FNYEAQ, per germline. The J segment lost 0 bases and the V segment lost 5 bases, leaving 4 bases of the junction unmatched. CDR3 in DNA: TGTGCCAGCAGCCTCCTAGCGGACTCCTACGAGCAGTACTTC. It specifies CASSLLADSYEQYF.

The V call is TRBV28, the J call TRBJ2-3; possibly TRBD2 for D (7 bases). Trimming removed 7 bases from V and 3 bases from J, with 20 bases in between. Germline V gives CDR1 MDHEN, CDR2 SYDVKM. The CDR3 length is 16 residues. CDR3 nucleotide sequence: TGTGCCAGCATTCCCCCGGCAGGGGAGGGAACAGATACGCAGTATTTT. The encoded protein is CASIPPAGEGTDTQYF. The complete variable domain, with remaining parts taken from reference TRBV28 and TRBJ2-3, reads DVKVTQSSRYLVKRTGEKVFLECVQDMDHENMFWYRQDPGLGLRLIYFSYDVKMKEKGDIPEGYSVSREKKERFSLILESASTNQTSMYLCASIPPAGEGTDTQYFGPGTRLTVL.

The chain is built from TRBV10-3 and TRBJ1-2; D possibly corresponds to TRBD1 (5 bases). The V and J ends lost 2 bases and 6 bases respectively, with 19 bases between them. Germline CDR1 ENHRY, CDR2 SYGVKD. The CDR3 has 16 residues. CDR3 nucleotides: TGTGCCATCAGTGAGGGGACCTCCTCTATTTTCGATGGCTACACCTTC. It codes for CAISEGTSSIFDGYTF.

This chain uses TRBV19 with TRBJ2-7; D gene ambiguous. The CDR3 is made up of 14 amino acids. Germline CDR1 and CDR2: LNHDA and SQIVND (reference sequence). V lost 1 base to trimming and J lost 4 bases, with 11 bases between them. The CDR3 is CASSIGGLVYEQYF. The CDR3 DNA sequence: TGTGCCAGTAGTATAGGAGGCCTCGTTTACGAGCAGTACTTC.

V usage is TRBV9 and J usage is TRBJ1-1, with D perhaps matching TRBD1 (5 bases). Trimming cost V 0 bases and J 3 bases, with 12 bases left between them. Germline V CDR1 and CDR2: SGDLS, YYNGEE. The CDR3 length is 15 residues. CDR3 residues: CASSVDPGKDTEAFF. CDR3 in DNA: TGTGCCAGCAGCGTAGACCCAGGGAAGGACACTGAAGCTTTCTTT.

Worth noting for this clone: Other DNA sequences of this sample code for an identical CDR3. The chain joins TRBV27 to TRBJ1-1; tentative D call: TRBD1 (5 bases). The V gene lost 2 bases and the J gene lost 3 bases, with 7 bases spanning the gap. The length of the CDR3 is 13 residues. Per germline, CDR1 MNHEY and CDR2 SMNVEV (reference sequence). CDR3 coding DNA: TGTGCCAGCAGTTTAGGGGCAGACACTGAAGCTTTCTTT. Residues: CASSLGADTEAFF.

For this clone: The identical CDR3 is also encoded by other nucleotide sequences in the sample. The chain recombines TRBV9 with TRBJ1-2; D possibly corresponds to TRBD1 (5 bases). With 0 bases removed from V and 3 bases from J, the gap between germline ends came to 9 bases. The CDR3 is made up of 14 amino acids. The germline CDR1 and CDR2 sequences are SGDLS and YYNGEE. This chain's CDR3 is CASSVGGGDYGYTF. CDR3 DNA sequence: TGTGCCAGCAGCGTAGGGGGAGGGGACTATGGCTACACCTTC.

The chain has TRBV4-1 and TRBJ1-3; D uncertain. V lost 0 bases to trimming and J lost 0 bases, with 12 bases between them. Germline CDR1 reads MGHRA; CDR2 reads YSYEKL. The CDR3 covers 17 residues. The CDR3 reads CASSQELAGFSGNTIYF. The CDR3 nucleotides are TGCGCCAGCAGCCAAGAATTGGCAGGCTTCTCTGGAAACACCATATATTTT.

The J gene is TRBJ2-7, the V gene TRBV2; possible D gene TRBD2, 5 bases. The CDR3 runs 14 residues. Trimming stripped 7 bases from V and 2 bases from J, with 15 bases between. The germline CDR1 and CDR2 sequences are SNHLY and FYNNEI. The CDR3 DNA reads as TGTGCCAGCATCCCTGGCGGGCCGACCTACGAGCAGTACTTC. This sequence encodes CASIPGGPTYEQYF.

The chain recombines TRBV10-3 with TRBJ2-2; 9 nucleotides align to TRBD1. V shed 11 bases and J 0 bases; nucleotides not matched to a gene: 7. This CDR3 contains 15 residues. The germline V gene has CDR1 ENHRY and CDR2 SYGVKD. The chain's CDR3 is CAATGGETNTGELFF. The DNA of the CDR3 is TGTGCCGCCACAGGGGGCGAGACGAACACCGGGGAGCTGTTTTTT.

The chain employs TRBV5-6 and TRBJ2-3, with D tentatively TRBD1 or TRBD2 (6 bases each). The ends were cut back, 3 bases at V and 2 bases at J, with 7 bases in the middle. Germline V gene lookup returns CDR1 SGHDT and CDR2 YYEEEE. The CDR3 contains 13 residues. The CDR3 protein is CASSWGATDTQYF. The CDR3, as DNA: TGTGCCAGCAGCTGGGGGGCCACAGATACGCAGTATTTT.

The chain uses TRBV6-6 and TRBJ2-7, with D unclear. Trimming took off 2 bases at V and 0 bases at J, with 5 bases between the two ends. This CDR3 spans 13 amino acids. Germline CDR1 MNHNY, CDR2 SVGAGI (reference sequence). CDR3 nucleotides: TGTGCCAGCAGTTACCGGCACTCCTACGAGCAGTACTTC. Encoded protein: CASSYRHSYEQYF.

CDR3 sequence: CASSLSLAGAANTGELFF. The DNA of the CDR3 is TGTGCCAGCAGTTTATCACTAGCGGGGGCCGCGAACACCGGGGAGCTGTTTTTT. The chain joins TRBV28 to TRBJ2-2; 11 bases are a match to TRBD2. The V and J ends lost 1 base and 0 bases, in that order; junction bases with no gene match: 4. CDR3 size: 18 residues. Germline lookup yields CDR1 MDHEN and CDR2 SYDVKM.

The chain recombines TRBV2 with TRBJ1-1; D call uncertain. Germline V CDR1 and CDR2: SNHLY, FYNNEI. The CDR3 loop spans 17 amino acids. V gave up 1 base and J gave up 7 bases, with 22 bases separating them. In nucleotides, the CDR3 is TGTGCCAGCAGTGAAGTGGATGTGGGAAAAGCCAGGTTTGAAGCTTTCTTT. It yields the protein CASSEVDVGKARFEAFF.

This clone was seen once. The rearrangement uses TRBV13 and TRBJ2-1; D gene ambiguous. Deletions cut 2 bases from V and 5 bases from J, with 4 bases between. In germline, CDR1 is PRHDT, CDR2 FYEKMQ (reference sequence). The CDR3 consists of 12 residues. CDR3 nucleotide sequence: TGTGCCAGCAGCTTAAGTAACAATGAGCAGTTCTTC. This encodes CASSLSNNEQFF.

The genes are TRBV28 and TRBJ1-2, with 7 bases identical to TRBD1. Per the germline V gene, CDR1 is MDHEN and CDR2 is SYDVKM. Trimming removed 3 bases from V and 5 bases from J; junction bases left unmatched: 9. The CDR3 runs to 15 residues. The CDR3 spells CASSFGGDSHYGYTF. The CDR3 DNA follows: TGTGCCAGCAGTTTCGGGGGGGACAGTCATTATGGCTACACCTTC.

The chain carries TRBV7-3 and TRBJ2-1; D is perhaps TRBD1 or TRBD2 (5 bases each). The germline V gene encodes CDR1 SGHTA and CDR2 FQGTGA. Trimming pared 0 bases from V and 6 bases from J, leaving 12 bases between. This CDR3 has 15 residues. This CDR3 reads CASSLTAFGANEQFF. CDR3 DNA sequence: TGTGCCAGCAGCTTAACGGCGTTCGGGGCCAATGAGCAGTTCTTC. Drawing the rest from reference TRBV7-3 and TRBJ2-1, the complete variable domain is GAGVSQTPSNKVTEKGKYVELRCDPISGHTALYWYRQSLGQGPEFLIYFQGTGAADDSGLPNDRFFAVRPEGSVSTLKIQRTERGDSAVYLCASSLTAFGANEQFFGPGTRLTVL.

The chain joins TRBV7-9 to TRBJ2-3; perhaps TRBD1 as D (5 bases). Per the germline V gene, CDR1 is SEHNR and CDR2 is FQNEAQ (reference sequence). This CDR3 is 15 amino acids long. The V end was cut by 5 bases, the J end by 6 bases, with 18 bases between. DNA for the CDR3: TGTGCCAGCAGCCTATCCAGGGTGACGGCGGATACGCAGTATTTT. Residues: CASSLSRVTADTQYF.

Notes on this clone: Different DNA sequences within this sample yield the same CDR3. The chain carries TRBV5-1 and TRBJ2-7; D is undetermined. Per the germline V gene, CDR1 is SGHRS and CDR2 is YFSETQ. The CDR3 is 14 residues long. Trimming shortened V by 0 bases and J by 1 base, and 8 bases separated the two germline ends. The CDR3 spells CASSLAYSSYEQYF. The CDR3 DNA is TGCGCCAGCAGCTTGGCTTACAGTTCCTACGAGCAGTACTTC.

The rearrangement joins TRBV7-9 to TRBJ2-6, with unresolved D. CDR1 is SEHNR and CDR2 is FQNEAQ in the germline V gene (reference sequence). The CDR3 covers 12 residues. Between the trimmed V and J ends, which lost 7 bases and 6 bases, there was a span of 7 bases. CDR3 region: CASTSEANVLTF. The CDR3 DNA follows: TGTGCCAGCACTTCCGAGGCCAACGTCCTGACTTTC.

CDR3 protein: CASSFTSGDTQYF. The CDR3, as DNA: TGTGCCAGCAGCTTCACTAGCGGAGATACGCAGTATTTT. The chain has TRBV7-2 and TRBJ2-3; 8 positions match TRBD2. The CDR3 sequence is 13 residues long. From germline, CDR1 is SGHTA and CDR2 FQGNSA. J was trimmed by 5 bases and V by 3 bases; bases with no gene match: 1.

In DNA, the CDR3 is TGTGCCAGCAGTCGAGCCACCGGGACAGGGGATGGCTACACCTTC. It encodes CASSRATGTGDGYTF. This rearrangement joins TRBV6-5 to TRBJ1-2; 10 bases fit TRBD1. V trimming: 5 bases; J trimming: 6 bases; junction bases outside the gene matches: 9. The CDR3 sequence is 15 residues long. Germline-derived CDR1 and CDR2 are MNHEY and SVGAGI.

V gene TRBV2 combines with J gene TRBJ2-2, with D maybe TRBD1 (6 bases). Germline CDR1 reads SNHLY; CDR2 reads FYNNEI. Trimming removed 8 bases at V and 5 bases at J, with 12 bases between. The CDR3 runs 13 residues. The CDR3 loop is CASDTGLTGELFF. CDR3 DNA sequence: TGTGCCAGCGACACAGGGTTGACCGGGGAGCTGTTTTTT.

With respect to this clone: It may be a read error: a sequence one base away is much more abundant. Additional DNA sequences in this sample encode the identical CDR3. In DNA form, the CDR3 reads TGTGCCAGCAGTGCCTACGAGCAGTACTTC. Translated, it gives CASSAYEQYF. The chain combines TRBV2 with TRBJ2-7; unclear D gene. V was cut by 4 bases and J by 2 bases, with 0 bases left in between. Per germline, CDR1 SNHLY and CDR2 FYNNEI. The CDR3 runs to 10 residues.

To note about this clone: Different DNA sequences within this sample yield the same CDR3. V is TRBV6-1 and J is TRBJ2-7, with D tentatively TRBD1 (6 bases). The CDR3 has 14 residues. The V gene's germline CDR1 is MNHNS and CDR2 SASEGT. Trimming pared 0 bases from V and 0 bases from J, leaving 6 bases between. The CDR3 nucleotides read TGTGCCAGCAGTGAAGCGGACAGCTCCTACGAGCAGTACTTC. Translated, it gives CASSEADSSYEQYF.

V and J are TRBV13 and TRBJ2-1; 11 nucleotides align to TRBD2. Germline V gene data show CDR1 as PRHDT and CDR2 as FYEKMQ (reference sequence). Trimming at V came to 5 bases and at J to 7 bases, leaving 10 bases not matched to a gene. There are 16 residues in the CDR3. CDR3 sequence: CASSPELAGASNEQFF. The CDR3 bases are TGTGCCAGCAGCCCCGAACTAGCGGGAGCTTCTAATGAGCAGTTCTTC.

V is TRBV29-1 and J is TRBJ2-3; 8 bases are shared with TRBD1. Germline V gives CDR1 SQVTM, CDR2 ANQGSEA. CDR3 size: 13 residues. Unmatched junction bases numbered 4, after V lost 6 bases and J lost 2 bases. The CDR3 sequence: CSVGQGFTDTQYF. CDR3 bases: TGCAGCGTCGGACAGGGTTTCACAGATACGCAGTATTTT.

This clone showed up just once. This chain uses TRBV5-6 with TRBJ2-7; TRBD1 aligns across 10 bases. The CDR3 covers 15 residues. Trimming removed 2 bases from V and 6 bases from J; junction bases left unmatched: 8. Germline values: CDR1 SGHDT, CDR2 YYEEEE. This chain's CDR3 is CASSFGTGDGGEQYF. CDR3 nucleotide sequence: TGTGCCAGCAGCTTTGGGACAGGGGATGGGGGCGAGCAGTACTTC.